Listed below are T cell receptor beta chains from one sample, sequenced in a study of blood T cell repertoires in COVID-19. Generated by immunoSEQ multiplex PCR, the TCRdb table keeps only in-frame clones and is missing some. Of 250,000 to 350,000 clones listed, about 89% are singletons. The sequenced material came from peripheral blood. The receptors derive from a woman aged 25-40 years with COVID-19, enrolled during active disease. CDR3s leave out the opening cysteine and the closing phenylalanine or tryptophan. Clone size appears in some rows only: once, few, many, or a class for an expanded clone.

-	TRBV29-1	TRBJ1-1	SVAGKMNTEAF
-	TRBV27	TRBJ2-2	AIRPVNTGELF
once	TRBV6-5	TRBJ2-1	ASSYRGSSGRNEQF
once	TRBV7-2	TRBJ1-1	ASSLEGRGLNTEAF
-	TRBV9	TRBJ2-6	ASSVPQGAASSGANVLT
-	TRBV5-1	TRBJ1-1	ASSQQGGTEAF
-	TRBV10-2	TRBJ2-2	ASSGERGLAPPGDTGELF
once	TRBV6-5	TRBJ1-1	ASSYSRGPTEAF
-	TRBV18	TRBJ2-7	ASSRLPGQRTYEQY
once	TRBV6-1	TRBJ1-5	ASRESWRGLSNQPQH
once	TRBV19	TRBJ2-1	ASSGTSGRVGMDEQF
-	TRBV5-1	TRBJ2-7	ASSFFTGSITRSYEQY
-	TRBV6-5	TRBJ2-4	ASSRSEKNIQY
-	TRBV11-2	TRBJ2-7	ASSSYQGLAGGPGGEQY
once	TRBV28	TRBJ2-6	ASSSLANVLT
-	TRBV28	TRBJ1-5	ASSLTYSNQPQH
few	TRBV5-4	TRBJ2-2	ASSPGTSGNTGELF
-	TRBV7-8	TRBJ2-1	ASSLLAGEWNEQF
-	TRBV15	TRBJ2-5	ATSRVSSRETQY
once	TRBV5-1	TRBJ2-1	ASSWDNPAHNEQF
-	TRBV6-5	TRBJ1-3	ASRPPQGNTIY
-	TRBV27	TRBJ2-7	ASSSRWGHDYEQY
-	TRBV5-5	TRBJ2-7	ASSWGLAVGEQY
-	TRBV28	TRBJ1-5	ASSEEQQIYANQPQH
-	TRBV27	TRBJ2-7	ASTAPSGEQY
-	TRBV28	TRBJ1-5	ASSTPTGFNQPQH
-	TRBV7-6	TRBJ1-4	ASRSTEGATNEKLF
-	TRBV4-2	TRBJ1-1	ASSQDEGTGDTEAF
-	TRBV4-1	TRBJ1-5	ASSQDWSGGGNQPQH
-	TRBV19	TRBJ2-5	ASSIERISGEQETQY
once	TRBV30	TRBJ1-3	ACYPGQGNTIY
-	TRBV7-9	TRBJ2-6	ASSLGTSGANVLT
-	TRBV5-5	TRBJ2-1	ASSLGLANSYNEQF
-	TRBV6-1	TRBJ1-2	ASSVISGTLVYGYT
-	TRBV3-1/TRBV3-2	TRBJ1-2	ASSPMGQIYGYT
-	TRBV2	TRBJ1-5	ASSQGAQPQH
-	TRBV10-2	TRBJ2-1	ASSEPTQLDIDNEQF
-	TRBV5-4	TRBJ2-7	ASSLPRGDEQY
-	TRBV11-2	TRBJ1-3	ASSLQGASGNTIY
-	TRBV28	TRBJ2-7	ASSFRGRTIYEQY
once	TRBV5-1	TRBJ1-3	ASSAGLSSGNTIY
-	TRBV30	TRBJ1-1	AWTLQGPRTEAF
once	TRBV29-1	TRBJ2-5	SVDPQETQY
-	TRBV3-1/TRBV3-2	TRBJ2-6	ASSRGQKFLSGANILT
-	TRBV13	TRBJ2-1	ASSSLAGGSYNEQF
once	TRBV24-1	TRBJ2-1	ATSDFQGVKEDEQF
-	TRBV2	TRBJ1-2	ASSRQGRDYGYT
-	TRBV5-6	TRBJ2-2	ASSPGTGNTGELF
-	TRBV18	TRBJ1-2	ASSPTGQGAVSGYT
-	TRBV27	TRBJ1-2	ASSLRQGANYGYT
-	TRBV6-1	TRBJ2-1	ASSEGLASSYNEQF
-	TRBV30	TRBJ1-1	AWSEAGYTEAF